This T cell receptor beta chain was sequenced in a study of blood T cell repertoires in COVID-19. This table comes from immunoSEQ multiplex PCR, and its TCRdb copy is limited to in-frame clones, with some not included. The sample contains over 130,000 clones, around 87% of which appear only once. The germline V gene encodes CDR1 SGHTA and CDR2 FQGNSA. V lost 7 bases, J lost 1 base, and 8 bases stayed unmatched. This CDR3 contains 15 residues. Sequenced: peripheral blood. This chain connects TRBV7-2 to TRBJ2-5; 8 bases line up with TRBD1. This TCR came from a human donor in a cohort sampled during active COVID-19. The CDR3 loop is CASKQGQGPQETQYF. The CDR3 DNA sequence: TGTGCCAGCAAACAAGGACAGGGCCCCCAAGAGACCCAGTACTTC.